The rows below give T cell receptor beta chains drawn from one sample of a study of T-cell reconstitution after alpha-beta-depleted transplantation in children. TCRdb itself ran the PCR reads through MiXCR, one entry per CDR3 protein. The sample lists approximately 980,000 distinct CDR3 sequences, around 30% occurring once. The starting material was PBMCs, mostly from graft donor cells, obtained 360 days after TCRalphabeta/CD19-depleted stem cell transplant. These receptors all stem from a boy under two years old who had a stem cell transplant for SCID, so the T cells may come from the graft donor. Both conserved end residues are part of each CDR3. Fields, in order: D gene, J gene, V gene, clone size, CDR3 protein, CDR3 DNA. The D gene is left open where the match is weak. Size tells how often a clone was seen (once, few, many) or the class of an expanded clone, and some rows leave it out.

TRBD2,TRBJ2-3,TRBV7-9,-,CASSLSKLAGGDTQYF,TGTGCCAGCAGCTTAAGTAAACTAGCGGGGGGAGATACGCAGTATTTT
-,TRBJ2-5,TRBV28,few,CASSTEKETQYF,TGTGCCAGCAGCACGGAGAAAGAGACCCAGTACTTC
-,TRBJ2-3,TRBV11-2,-,CASSLGRQEHF,TGTGCCAGCAGCTTAGGGAGACAGGAGCATTTT
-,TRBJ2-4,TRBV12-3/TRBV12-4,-,CASSSPLTGVAKNIQYF,TGTGCCAGCAGTTCACCTCTTACCGGGGTAGCCAAAAACATTCAGTACTTC
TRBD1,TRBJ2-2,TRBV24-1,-,CATSDPGTGIGELFF,TGTGCCACCAGTGACCCAGGGACAGGGATCGGGGAGCTGTTTTTT
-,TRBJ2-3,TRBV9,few,CASSVRGAVLTDTQYF,TGTGCCAGCAGCGTACGAGGGGCAGTCCTCACAGATACGCAGTATTTT
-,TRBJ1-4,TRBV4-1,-,CASSQVGALGEKLFF,TGCGCCAGCAGCCAAGTAGGGGCGCTGGGTGAAAAACTGTTTTTT
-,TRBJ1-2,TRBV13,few,CASSPPAGRGYTF,TGTGCCAGCAGCCCCCCCGCCGGACGTGGCTACACCTTC
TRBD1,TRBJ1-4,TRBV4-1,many,CASSQDPGGRQGFELFF,TGCGCCAGCAGCCAAGACCCCGGTGGGAGACAGGGGTTCGAACTGTTTTTT
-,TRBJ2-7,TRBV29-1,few,CSVEERSQGYYEQYF,TGCAGCGTTGAAGAACGAAGTCAGGGGTACTACGAGCAGTACTTC
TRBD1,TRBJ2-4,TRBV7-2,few,CASSLAGQGLAKNIQYF,TGTGCCAGCAGCTTAGCGGGACAGGGGTTAGCCAAAAACATTCAGTACTTC
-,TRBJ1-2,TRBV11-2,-,CASSLGSGYGYTF,TGTGCCAGCAGCTTAGGATCGGGCTATGGCTACACCTTC
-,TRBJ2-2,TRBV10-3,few,CAIKPGSDTGELFF,TGTGCCATCAAGCCAGGGTCGGACACCGGGGAGCTGTTTTTT
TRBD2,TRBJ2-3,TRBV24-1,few,CATSDPGGGPRTDTQYF,TGTGCCACCAGTGATCCCGGGGGGGGCCCGAGGACAGATACGCAGTATTTT
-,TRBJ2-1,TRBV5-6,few,CASRLLGALTYNEQFF,TGTGCCAGCAGGTTATTGGGGGCGCTCACCTACAATGAGCAGTTCTTC
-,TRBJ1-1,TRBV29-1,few,CSVEGVRPTEAFF,TGCAGCGTTGAAGGGGTGAGGCCCACTGAAGCTTTCTTT
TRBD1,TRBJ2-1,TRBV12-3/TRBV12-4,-,CASSLRAGGGYNEQFF,TGTGCCAGCAGTTTACGGGCAGGGGGCGGGTACAATGAGCAGTTCTTC
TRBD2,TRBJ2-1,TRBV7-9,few,CASSGGANEQFF,TGCGCCAGCAGCGGGGGGGCCAATGAGCAGTTCTTC
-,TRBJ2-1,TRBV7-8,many,CASSLAPRGSFYNEQFF,TGTGCCAGCAGCTTAGCTCCCCGGGGGAGTTTTTACAATGAGCAGTTCTTC
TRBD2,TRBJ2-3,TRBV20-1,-,CSAGPGLAGADTQYF,TGCAGTGCTGGGCCGGGACTAGCGGGGGCAGATACGCAGTATTTT
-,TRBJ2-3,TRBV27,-,CASSSPPRVNTDTQYF,TGTGCCAGCAGTTCCCCTCCTCGGGTCAACACAGATACGCAGTATTTT
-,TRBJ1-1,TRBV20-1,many,CSARSLGTEAFF,TGCAGTGCTAGGTCACTTGGCACTGAAGCTTTCTTT
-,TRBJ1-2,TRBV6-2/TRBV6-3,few,CASSYSVGRVNYGYTF,TGTGCCAGCAGTTACTCTGTTGGCAGGGTGAACTATGGCTACACCTTC
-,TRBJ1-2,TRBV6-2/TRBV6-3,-,CASSYGNRAGYGYTF,TGTGCCAGCAGTTACGGGAACAGAGCGGGCTATGGCTACACCTTC
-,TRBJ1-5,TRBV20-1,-,CSARVGPAQHF,TGCAGTGCTAGAGTAGGGCCGGCCCAGCATTTT
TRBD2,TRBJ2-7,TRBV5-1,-,CASSLWTSGGSYEQYF,TGCGCCAGCAGCTTGTGGACTAGCGGGGGGTCCTACGAGCAGTACTTC
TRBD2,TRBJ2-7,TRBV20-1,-,CSAGTTPSYEQYF,TGCAGTGCTGGGACTACACCCTCCTACGAGCAGTACTTC
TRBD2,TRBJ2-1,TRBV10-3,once,CAISGGGGLGNEQFF,TGTGCCATCAGTGGAGGCGGGGGTCTGGGCAATGAGCAGTTCTTC
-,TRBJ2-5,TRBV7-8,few,CASHPGERETQYF,TGTGCCAGCCACCCAGGGGAACGGGAGACCCAGTACTTC
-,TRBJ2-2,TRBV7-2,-,CASSGTGGPTGELFF,TGTGCCAGCAGCGGCACGGGGGGCCCCACCGGGGAGCTGTTTTTT
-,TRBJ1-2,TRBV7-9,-,CASSALGGAYGYTF,TGTGCCAGCAGCGCTTTGGGGGGGGCCTATGGCTACACCTTC
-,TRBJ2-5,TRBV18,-,CASSSLPGRSQETQYF,TGTGCCAGCTCCTCCCTGCCGGGACGGAGCCAAGAGACCCAGTACTTC
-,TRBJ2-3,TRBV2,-,CASSAGREDTQYF,TGTGCCAGCAGCGCCGGTCGCGAAGATACGCAGTATTTT
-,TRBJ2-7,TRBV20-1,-,CSANGATYEQYF,TGCAGTGCTAACGGGGCAACTTACGAGCAGTACTTC
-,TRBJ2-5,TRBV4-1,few,CASSQVLRARETQYF,TGCGCCAGCAGCCAAGTCCTTCGGGCTCGGGAGACCCAGTACTTC
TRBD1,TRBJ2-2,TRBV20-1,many,CSATPHRGRNTGELFF,TGCAGTGCGACACCACACAGGGGTCGGAACACCGGGGAGCTGTTTTTT
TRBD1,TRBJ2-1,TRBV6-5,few,CASSYSQDRAKEFF,TGTGCCAGCAGTTACTCACAGGACAGGGCGAAAGAGTTCTTC
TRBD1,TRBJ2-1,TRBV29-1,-,CSVGLGRGSWWSYNEQFF,TGCAGCGTTGGTTTGGGCAGGGGGTCTTGGTGGTCCTACAATGAGCAGTTCTTC
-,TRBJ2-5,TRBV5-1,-,CASSLVAGGGGETQYF,TGCGCCAGCAGCTTGGTGGCTGGTGGAGGTGGTGAGACCCAGTACTTC
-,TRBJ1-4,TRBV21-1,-,CASSPGRGPSFATNEKLFF,TGTGCCAGCAGCCCGGGCAGGGGCCCGTCCTTTGCAACTAATGAAAAACTGTTTTTT
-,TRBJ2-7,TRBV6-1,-,CASSEISLGHQEQYF,TGTGCCAGCAGCGAGATCTCTTTGGGACATCAAGAGCAGTACTTC